Listed below are T cell receptor beta chains from one sample, sequenced in a study of blood T cell repertoires in COVID-19. Clones were read by immunoSEQ multiplex PCR, and TCRdb kept only the in-frame ones, dropping some. The table includes 10,000 to 15,000 clones, more than 65% detected once. The sample taken for sequencing was peripheral blood. Receptors were obtained from a man aged 60-69 years with COVID-19, enrolled during active disease. Each CDR3 is given with its conserved first and last residue. The D gene is left open where the match is weak. Only part of the rows carry a size: once, few, many, or a class if the clone is expanded.

d_call,clone_size,v_call,j_call,cdr3_aa,cdr3_nt
TRBD2,-,TRBV4-2,TRBJ2-3,CASSPRLAGGGTDTQYF,TGTGCCAGCAGTCCCCGACTAGCCGGGGGAGGCACAGATACGCAGTATTTT
-,-,TRBV12-3/TRBV12-4,TRBJ1-1,CASNFQGNTEAFF,TGTGCCAGCAACTTTCAGGGGAACACTGAAGCTTTCTTT
-,-,TRBV27,TRBJ1-5,CASSSDRRFNQPQHF,TGTGCCAGCAGTTCAGACAGAAGATTTAATCAGCCCCAGCATTTT
TRBD1,-,TRBV5-1,TRBJ2-6,CASRGQVSSGANVLTF,TGCGCCAGCAGGGGACAGGTCTCCTCCGGGGCCAACGTCCTGACTTTC
-,-,TRBV4-2,TRBJ2-6,CASSQDVTGANVLTF,TGTGCCAGCAGCCAAGATGTCACAGGGGCCAACGTCCTGACTTTC
TRBD1,-,TRBV29-1,TRBJ1-5,CSVRQGGQPQHF,TGCAGCGTACGACAGGGGGGTCAGCCCCAGCATTTT
TRBD2,once,TRBV9,TRBJ2-1,CASSVASGSGWNEQFF,TGTGCCAGCAGCGTAGCGAGCGGGAGCGGCTGGAATGAGCAGTTCTTC
-,-,TRBV19,TRBJ2-5,CASTWGPQETQYF,TGTGCCAGTACATGGGGGCCACAAGAGACCCAGTACTTC
-,-,TRBV9,TRBJ2-7,CASSAPPEYEQYF,TGTGCCAGCAGCGCCCCCCCTGAGTACGAGCAGTACTTC
-,-,TRBV29-1,TRBJ2-3,CSGKKAATDTQYF,TGCAGCGGCAAGAAGGCGGCCACAGATACGCAGTATTTT
-,-,TRBV9,TRBJ1-6,CASSVDGVGGYNSPLHF,TGTGCCAGCAGCGTAGACGGAGTCGGCGGGTATAATTCACCCCTCCACTTT
-,-,TRBV6-5,TRBJ2-7,CASSYQRDTYEQYF,TGTGCCAGCAGTTACCAAAGAGATACCTACGAGCAGTACTTC